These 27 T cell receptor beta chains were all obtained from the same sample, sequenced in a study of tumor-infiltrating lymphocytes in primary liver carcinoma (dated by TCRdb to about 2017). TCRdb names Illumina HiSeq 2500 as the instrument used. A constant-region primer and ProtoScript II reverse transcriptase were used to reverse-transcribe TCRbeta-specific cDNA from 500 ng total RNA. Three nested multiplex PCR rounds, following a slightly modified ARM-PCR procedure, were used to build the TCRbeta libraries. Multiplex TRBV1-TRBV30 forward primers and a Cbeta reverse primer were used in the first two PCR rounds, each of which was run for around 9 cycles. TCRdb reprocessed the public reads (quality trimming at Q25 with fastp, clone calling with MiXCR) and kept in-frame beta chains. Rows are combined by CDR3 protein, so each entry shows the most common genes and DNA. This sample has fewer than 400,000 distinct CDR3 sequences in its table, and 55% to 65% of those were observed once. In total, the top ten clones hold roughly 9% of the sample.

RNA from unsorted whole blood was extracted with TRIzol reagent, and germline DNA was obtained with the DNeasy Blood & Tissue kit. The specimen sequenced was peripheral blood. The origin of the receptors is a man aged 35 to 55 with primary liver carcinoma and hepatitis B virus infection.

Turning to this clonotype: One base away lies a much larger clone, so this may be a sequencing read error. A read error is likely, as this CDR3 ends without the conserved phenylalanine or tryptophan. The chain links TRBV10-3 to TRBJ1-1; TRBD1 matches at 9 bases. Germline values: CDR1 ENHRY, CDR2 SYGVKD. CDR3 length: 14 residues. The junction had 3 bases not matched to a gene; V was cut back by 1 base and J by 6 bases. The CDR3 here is CAISELGQGSEAFY. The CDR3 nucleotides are TGTGCCATCAGTGAGTTGGGACAGGGTTCTGAAGCTTTCTAT.

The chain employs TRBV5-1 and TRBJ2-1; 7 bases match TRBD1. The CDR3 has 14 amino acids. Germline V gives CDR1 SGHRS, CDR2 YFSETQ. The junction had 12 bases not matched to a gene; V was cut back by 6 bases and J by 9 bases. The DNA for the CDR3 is TGCGCCAGCAACCAACAGGGGCAGCTCGGTGAGCAGTTCTTC. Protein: CASNQQGQLGEQFF.

CDR3 sequence: CASRSAKSGRERNEQFF. The CDR3 DNA is TGTGCCAGCAGGTCCGCGAAGAGCGGGAGGGAGAGGAATGAGCAGTTCTTC. The chain recombines TRBV12-3 or TRBV12-4 with TRBJ2-1; 10 bases are a match to TRBD2. V dropped 6 bases and J dropped 7; count of bases not matched to a gene: 15. The CDR3 totals 17 residues.

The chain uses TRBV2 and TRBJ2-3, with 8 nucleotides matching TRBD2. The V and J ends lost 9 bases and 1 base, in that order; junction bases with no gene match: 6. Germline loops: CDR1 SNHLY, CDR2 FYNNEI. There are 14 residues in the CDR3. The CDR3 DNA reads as TGTGCCAGTGAAGAAGCGGGAGGCACAGATACGCAGTATTTT. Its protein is CASEEAGGTDTQYF.

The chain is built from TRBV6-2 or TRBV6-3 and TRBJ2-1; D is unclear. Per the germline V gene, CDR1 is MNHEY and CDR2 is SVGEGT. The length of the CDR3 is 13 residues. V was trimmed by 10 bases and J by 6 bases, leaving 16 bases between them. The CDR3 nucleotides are TGTGCCAAGAGTTACCAGTTGGGCAATGAGCAGTTCTTC. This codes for CAKSYQLGNEQFF.

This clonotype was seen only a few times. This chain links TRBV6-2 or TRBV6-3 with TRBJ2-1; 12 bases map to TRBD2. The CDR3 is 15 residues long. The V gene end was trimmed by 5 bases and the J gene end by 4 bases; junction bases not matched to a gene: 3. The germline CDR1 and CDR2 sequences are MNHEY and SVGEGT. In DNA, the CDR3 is TGTGCCAGCAGTGACGGACTAGCGGGGTACAATGAGCAGTTCTTC. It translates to CASSDGLAGYNEQFF.

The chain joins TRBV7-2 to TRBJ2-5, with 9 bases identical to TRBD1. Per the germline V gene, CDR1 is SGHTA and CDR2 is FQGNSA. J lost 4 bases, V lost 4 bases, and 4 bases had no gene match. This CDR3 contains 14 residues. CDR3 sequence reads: CASSSNRGRETQYF. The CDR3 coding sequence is TGTGCCAGCAGCTCCAACAGGGGGCGAGAGACCCAGTACTTC. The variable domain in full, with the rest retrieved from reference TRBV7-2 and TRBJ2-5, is GAGVSQSPSNKVTEKGKDVELRCDPISGHTALYWYRQSLGQGLEFLIYFQGNSAPDKSGLPSDRFSAERTGGSVSTLTIQRTQQEDSAVYLCASSSNRGRETQYFGPGTRLLVL.

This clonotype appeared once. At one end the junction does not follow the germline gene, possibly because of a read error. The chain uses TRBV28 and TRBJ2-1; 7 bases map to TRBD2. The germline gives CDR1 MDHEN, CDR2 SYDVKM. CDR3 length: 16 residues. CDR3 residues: CASSLVWGGVGGEQSF. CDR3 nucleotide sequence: TGTGCCAGCAGTTTAGTCTGGGGGGGTGTTGGGGGTGAGCAGTCCTTC.

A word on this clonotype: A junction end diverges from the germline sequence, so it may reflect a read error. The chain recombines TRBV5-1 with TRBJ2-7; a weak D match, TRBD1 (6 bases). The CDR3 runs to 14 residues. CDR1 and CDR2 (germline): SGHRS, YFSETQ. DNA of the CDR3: TGCGCCAGCAACATACACAGGGACCCCTACAAGCAGTACTTC. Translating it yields CASNIHRDPYKQYF.

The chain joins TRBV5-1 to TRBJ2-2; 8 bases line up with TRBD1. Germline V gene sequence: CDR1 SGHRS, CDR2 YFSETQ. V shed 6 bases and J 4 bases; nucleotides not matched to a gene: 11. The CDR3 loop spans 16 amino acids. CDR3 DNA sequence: TGCGCCAGCAAGGACCTTGAACAGGGGGGCACCGGGGAGCTGTTTTTT. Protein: CASKDLEQGGTGELFF.

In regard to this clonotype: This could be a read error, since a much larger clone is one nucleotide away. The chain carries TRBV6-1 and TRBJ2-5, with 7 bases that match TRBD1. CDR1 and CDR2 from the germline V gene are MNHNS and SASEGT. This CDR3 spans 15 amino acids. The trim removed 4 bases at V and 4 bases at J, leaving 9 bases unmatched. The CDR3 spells CASSGGQLVGETQYF. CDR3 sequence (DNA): TGTGCCAGCAGTGGGGGACAGCTGGTGGGAGAGACCCAGTACTTC.

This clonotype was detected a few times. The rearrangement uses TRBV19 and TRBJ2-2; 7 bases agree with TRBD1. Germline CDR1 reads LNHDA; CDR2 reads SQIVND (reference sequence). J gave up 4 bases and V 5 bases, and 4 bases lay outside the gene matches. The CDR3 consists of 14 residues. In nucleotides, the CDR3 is TGTGCCAGTAGTTCCACAGGGGCCACCGGGGAGCTGTTTTTT. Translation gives CASSSTGATGELFF. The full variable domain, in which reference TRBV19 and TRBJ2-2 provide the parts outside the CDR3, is DGGITQSPKYLFRKEGQNVTLSCEQNLNHDAMYWYRQDPGQGLRLIYYSQIVNDFQKGDIAEGYSVSREKKESFPLTVTSAQKNPTAFYLCASSSTGATGELFFGEGSRLTVL.

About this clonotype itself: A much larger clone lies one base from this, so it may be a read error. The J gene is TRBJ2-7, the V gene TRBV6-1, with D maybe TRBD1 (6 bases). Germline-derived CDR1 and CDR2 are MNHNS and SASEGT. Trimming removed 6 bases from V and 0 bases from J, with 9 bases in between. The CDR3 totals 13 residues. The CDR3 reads CASRGRGSYEQYF. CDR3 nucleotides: TGTGCCAGCAGGGGCAGGGGCTCCTACGAGCAGTACTTC.

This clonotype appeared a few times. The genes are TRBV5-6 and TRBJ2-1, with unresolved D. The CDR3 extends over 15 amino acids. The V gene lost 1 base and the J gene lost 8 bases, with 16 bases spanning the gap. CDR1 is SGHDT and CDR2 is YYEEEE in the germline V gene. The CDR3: CASSLRRARFYEQFF. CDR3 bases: TGTGCCAGCAGCTTGCGAAGGGCCCGCTTCTATGAGCAGTTCTTC.

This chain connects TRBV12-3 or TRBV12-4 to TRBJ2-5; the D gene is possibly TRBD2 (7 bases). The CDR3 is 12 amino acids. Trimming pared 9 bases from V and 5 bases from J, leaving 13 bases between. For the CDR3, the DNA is TGTGCCAGGAGGGGGGGGGGGGAGACCCAGTACTTC. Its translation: CARRGGGETQYF.

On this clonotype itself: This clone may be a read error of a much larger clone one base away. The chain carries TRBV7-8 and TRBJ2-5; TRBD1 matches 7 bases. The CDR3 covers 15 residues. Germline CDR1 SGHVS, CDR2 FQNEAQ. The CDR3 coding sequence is TGTGCCGGCAGCCCTACCGGGACAGCGTTAGAGACCCAGTACTTC. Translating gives CAGSPTGTALETQYF.

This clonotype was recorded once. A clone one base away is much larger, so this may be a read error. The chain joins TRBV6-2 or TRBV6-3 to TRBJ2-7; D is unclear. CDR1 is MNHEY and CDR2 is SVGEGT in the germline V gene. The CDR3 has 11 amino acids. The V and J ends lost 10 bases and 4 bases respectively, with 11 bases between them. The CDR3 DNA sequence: TGTGCCAACAAAAGTGGTTACGAGCAGTACTTC. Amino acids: CANKSGYEQYF.

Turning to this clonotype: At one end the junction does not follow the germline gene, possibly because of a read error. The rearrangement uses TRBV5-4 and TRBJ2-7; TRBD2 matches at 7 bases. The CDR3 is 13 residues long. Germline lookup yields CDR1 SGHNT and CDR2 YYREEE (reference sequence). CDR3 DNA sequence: TGTGCCAGCAGCTTGGCGGGGGACTACGAGCCGTACTTC. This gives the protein CASSLAGDYEPYF.

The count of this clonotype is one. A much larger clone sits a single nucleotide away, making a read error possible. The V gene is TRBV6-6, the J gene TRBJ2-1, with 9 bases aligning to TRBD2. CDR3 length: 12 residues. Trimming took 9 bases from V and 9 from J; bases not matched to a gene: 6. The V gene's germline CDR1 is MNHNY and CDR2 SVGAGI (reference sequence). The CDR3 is CASRLADSEQFF. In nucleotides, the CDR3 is TGTGCCAGTAGACTAGCGGACAGTGAGCAGTTCTTC.

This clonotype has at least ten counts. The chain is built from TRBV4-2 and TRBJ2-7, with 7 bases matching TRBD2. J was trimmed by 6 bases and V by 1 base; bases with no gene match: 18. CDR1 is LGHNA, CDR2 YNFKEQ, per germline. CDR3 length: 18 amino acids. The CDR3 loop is CASSQAPLARGILGEQYF. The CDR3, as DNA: TGTGCCAGCAGCCAAGCACCCCTAGCGCGGGGGATCCTAGGCGAGCAGTACTTC.

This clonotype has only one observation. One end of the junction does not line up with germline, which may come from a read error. The CDR3 sequence: CAGNLAGGSYNGQFF. The CDR3 coding sequence is TGTGCCGGCAACCTAGCGGGAGGGTCCTACAATGGGCAGTTCTTC. The rearrangement links TRBV11-1 to TRBJ2-1, with TRBD2 matching over 12 bases. Looked up from germline, CDR1 is SGHAT and CDR2 is FQDESV (reference sequence). The CDR3 extends over 15 amino acids.

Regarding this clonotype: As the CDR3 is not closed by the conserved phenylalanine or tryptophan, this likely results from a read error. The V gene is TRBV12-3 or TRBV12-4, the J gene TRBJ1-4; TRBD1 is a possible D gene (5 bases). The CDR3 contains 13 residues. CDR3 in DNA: TGTGCCAGCAGTTTAGCTGGGACCGAAAGACTGTTTTGT. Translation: CASSLAGTERLFC.

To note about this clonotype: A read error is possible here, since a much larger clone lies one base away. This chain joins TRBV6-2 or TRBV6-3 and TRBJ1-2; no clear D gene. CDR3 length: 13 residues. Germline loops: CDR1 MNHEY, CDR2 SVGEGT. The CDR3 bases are TGTGCCAGCAGTTACAACGGAAACTATTGCTACACCTTC. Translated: CASSYNGNYCYTF.

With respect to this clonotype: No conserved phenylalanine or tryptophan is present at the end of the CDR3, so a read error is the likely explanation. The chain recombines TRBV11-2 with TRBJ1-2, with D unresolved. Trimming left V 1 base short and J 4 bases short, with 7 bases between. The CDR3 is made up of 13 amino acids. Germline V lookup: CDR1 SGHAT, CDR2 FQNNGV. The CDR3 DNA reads TGTGCCAGCAGCTTAGGAGGAAGCTATGGCTACACCTTA. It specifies CASSLGGSYGYTL.

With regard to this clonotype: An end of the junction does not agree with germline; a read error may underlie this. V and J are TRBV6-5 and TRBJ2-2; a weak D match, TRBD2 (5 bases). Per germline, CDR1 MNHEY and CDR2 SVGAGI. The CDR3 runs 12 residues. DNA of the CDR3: TGTCCCTGCAAAATTAGAACCGGGGAGCTGTTATTT. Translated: CPCKIRTGELLF.

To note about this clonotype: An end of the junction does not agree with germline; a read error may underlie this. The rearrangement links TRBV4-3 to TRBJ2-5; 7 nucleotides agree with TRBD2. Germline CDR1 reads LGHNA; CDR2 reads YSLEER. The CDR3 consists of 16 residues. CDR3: CASGQDIWTRGETQYF. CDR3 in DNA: TGCGCCAGCGGCCAAGATATATGGACTAGAGGAGAGACCCAGTACTTC.

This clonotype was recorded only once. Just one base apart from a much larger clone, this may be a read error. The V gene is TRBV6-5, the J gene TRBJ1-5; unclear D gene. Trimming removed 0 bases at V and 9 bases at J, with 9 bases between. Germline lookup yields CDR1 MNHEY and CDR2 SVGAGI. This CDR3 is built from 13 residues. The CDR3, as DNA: TGTGCCAGCAGTTACTCGGGGTCTCGGCCCCAGCATTTT. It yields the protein CASSYSGSRPQHF.